The rows below give T cell receptor beta chains drawn from one sample of a study of T cells after yellow fever vaccination. TCRdb processed the 5' RACE reads anew with MiXCR; each CDR3 protein has one entry. The sample yields under 700,000 distinct CDR3 sequences, 17% seen once. The specimen comprised PBMCs, sampled more than 4 days after the first yellow fever vaccination. The receptors were sampled from a man between 18 and 35 years old who received the YFV17D yellow fever vaccine. The CDR3 runs from the conserved cysteine through the conserved F or W. Each record gives: D gene, J gene, V gene, clone size, CDR3 DNA, CDR3 protein. D genes are given only for firm matches. Clone sizes are given selectively: once, few, many, or a class where the clone is expanded.

>-|TRBJ2-2|TRBV5-6|many
TGTGCCAGCAGCTTCTACAGGGAGGTAGCGGGGGAGCTGTTTTTT
CASSFYREVAGELFF
>-|TRBJ2-7|TRBV4-3|-
TGCGCCAGCAGCCAAGTTGGAGGAAACGAGCAGTACTTC
CASSQVGGNEQYF
>TRBD2|TRBJ2-5|TRBV12-3/TRBV12-4|few
TGTGCCAGCAGTTCCCTAGCGGGCAGGATAGAGACCCAGTACTTC
CASSSLAGRIETQYF
>-|TRBJ2-1|TRBV6-1|few
TGTGCCAGCAGAGAAACCCAGGACAGACTAAATGAGCAGTTCTTC
CASRETQDRLNEQFF
>-|TRBJ2-2|TRBV28|-
TGTGCCAGCAGTTTATGGGCAACCGGGGAGCTGTTTTTT
CASSLWATGELFF
>-|TRBJ1-2|TRBV7-3|few
TGTGCCAGCAGCTCAGACAGGCAAACCGGAGGCTACACCTTC
CASSSDRQTGGYTF
>-|TRBJ2-5|TRBV12-3/TRBV12-4|-
TGTGCCAGCAGTCCATCGGGTTACCGTGAGACCCAGTACTTC
CASSPSGYRETQYF
>-|TRBJ1-1|TRBV6-1|-
TGTGCCAGCAAAGTGAACAGGAACACTGAAGCTTTCTTT
CASKVNRNTEAFF
>-|TRBJ2-4|TRBV5-1|-
TGCGCCAGCAGCTTGGCGGGGGACAAAAACATTCAGTACTTC
CASSLAGDKNIQYF
>-|TRBJ2-5|TRBV24-1|-
TGTGCCACCAGTGACTCTTTTGAAGAGACCCAGTACTTC
CATSDSFEETQYF
>TRBD2|TRBJ2-1|TRBV5-1|-
TGCGCCAGCAGCTTCCAGCGGGGGGTCCGAAGACCCTACAATGAGCAGTTCTTC
CASSFQRGVRRPYNEQFF
>-|TRBJ1-1|TRBV3-1|many
TGTGCCAGCCGGTCAGGGGAGGGGATGACTGAAGCTTTCTTT
CASRSGEGMTEAFF
>-|TRBJ2-7|TRBV20-1|-
TGCAGTGCTAGGTCAGCCTACGAGCAGTACTTC
CSARSAYEQYF
>TRBD2|TRBJ2-5|TRBV7-2|-
TGTGCCAGCAGCAGAGGACTAGCAGGGGCGGAGACCCAGTACTTC
CASSRGLAGAETQYF
>-|TRBJ2-2|TRBV6-2/TRBV6-3|few
TGTGCCAGCACCAGGGGAGGGGAGCTGTTTTTT
CASTRGGELFF
>TRBD2|TRBJ2-1|TRBV7-8|-
TGTGCCAGCATGCGACTAGCGGGGGATTCTCGCTCCTACAATGAGCAGTTCTTC
CASMRLAGDSRSYNEQFF
>-|TRBJ1-2|TRBV12-3/TRBV12-4|-
TGTGCCAGCAGCTCGAATGTGAGGGCCCTGCAACAGGGATCCTATGGCTACACCTTC
CASSSNVRALQQGSYGYTF
>-|TRBJ2-1|TRBV9|-
TGTGCCAGCAGCGATCGACAGGAGCAGTTCTTC
CASSDRQEQFF
>TRBD2|TRBJ2-1|TRBV9|-
TGTGCCAGCAGCGTAGGCCCTACTAGCGGGGGTGAGCAGATCTTC
CASSVGPTSGGEQIF
>-|TRBJ1-4|TRBV6-5|few
TGTGCCAGCAGCTACAGCTTAGTTAATGAAAAACTGTTTTTT
CASSYSLVNEKLFF
>-|TRBJ1-3|TRBV27|-
TGTGCCAGCAGCACTTTGGCCCAAGGAAACACCATATATTTT
CASSTLAQGNTIYF
>TRBD2|TRBJ2-3|TRBV7-9|-
TGTGCCAGCAGCTCGCGCGGGGGATACACAGATACGCAGTATTTT
CASSSRGGYTDTQYF
>-|TRBJ2-1|TRBV4-1|many
TGCGCCAGCAGCCAAGCAGGCCGGGGGGCACACAATGAGCAGTTCTTC
CASSQAGRGAHNEQFF
>TRBD2|TRBJ2-1|TRBV2|-
TGTGCCAGCAGTGAACTAGCGGGGGGTGGCGATGAGCAGTTCTTC
CASSELAGGGDEQFF
>-|TRBJ2-3|TRBV9|few
TGTGCCAGCGGAGAGGACTCGGGTCCGCAGTATTTT
CASGEDSGPQYF
>TRBD1|TRBJ2-7|TRBV5-1|-
TGCGCCAGCGGACAGGGGGCGAGTTACGAGCAGTACTTC
CASGQGASYEQYF
>-|TRBJ2-4|TRBV7-2|few
TGTGCCAGCAGCTTAGCGAGCCCGAGAGACATTCAGTACTTC
CASSLASPRDIQYF
>-|TRBJ2-2|TRBV6-6|few
TGTGCCAGCATCGGAGTGGTCACCGGGGAGCTGTTTTTT
CASIGVVTGELFF
>-|TRBJ2-3|TRBV15|few
TGTGCCACCAGCACCGAGGCAATGGGGGATACGCAGTATTTT
CATSTEAMGDTQYF
>-|TRBJ2-2|TRBV5-1|-
TGCGCCAGCAGCCCTGGGGGGGGCCCTTTGAACACCGGGGAGCTGTTTTTT
CASSPGGGPLNTGELFF
>-|TRBJ1-1|TRBV5-1|-
TGCGCCAGCAGCCCAGGGGAGGGGAATGCTTATCTTCGAAGTGAAGCTTTCTTT
CASSPGEGNAYLRSEAFF
>TRBD2|TRBJ2-5|TRBV20-1|-
TGCAGTGCCCCCGGGGAGGGAAGGGAGACCCAGTACTTC
CSAPGEGRETQYF
>TRBD2|TRBJ2-7|TRBV3-1|many
TGTGCCAGCAGCCAGCAGACTAGCTCCGAGCAGTACTTC
CASSQQTSSEQYF
>-|TRBJ1-1|TRBV4-1|-
TGCGCCAGCAGCCAGACGAAGATTATGAACACTGAAGCTTTCTTT
CASSQTKIMNTEAFF
>TRBD1|TRBJ2-3|TRBV20-1|-
TGCAGCCACAGCCCCGGGACAGGGGGGGCAGATACGCAGTATTTT
CSHSPGTGGADTQYF
>TRBD2|TRBJ2-3|TRBV10-2|few
TGCGCCAGCACAAAGCGGGGGGAGGTAGATACGCAGTATTTT
CASTKRGEVDTQYF
>-|TRBJ1-2|TRBV20-1|few
TGCAGTGCTAGTGAGACACGAGACTATGGCTACACCTTC
CSASETRDYGYTF
>-|TRBJ1-2|TRBV9|few
TGTGCCAGCAGCGTATGGGACTATGGCTACACCTTC
CASSVWDYGYTF
>-|TRBJ2-2|TRBV5-6|-
TGTGCCAGCAGCTTCTGGTCGGGGGGCCTTACCGGGGAGCTGTTTTTT
CASSFWSGGLTGELFF